The 27 T cell receptor beta chains in this list originate from one sample, sequenced in a study of human thymus T cells. Thymus tissue was removed during corrective cardiac surgery. Profiling relied on immunoSEQ multiplex PCR, and the TCRdb table lists in-frame clones only, not all of them. The sample consists of around 130,000 clones, over 85% of them appearing once. Sequenced: thymus tissue. These receptors all come from a boy less than two years old with a congenital heart defect but otherwise immunologically healthy.

This chain links TRBV28 with TRBJ2-7; D is uncertain. The CDR3 contains 16 residues. The V gene lost 4 bases and the J gene lost 0 bases, with 16 bases spanning the gap. Germline V gene data show CDR1 as MDHEN and CDR2 as SYDVKM. This chain's CDR3 is CASSSEQLTPSYEQYF. In nucleotides, the CDR3 is TGTGCCAGCAGTTCGGAACAGCTCACCCCCTCCTACGAGCAGTACTTC.

The V and J genes are TRBV27 and TRBJ2-7; no clear D gene. Trimming took 5 bases from V and 5 from J, leaving 7 bases between them. CDR3 length: 11 amino acids. Germline values: CDR1 MNHEY, CDR2 SMNVEV (reference sequence). The CDR3 loop is CASSPTHEQYF. In nucleotides, the CDR3 is TGTGCCAGCAGTCCGACCCACGAGCAGTACTTC.

V usage is TRBV20-1 and J usage is TRBJ1-1, with D hard to call. The germline V gene encodes CDR1 DFQATT and CDR2 SNEGSKA (reference sequence). Trimming removed 6 bases from V and 4 bases from J, with 6 bases in between. The CDR3 loop spans 10 amino acids. CDR3 sequence: CSAPRTEAFF. DNA of the CDR3: TGCAGTGCCCCCCGCACTGAAGCTTTCTTT.

The chain couples TRBV6-5 to TRBJ2-3, with 10 positions matching TRBD1. J lost 1 base, V lost 4 bases, and 5 bases had no gene match. Germline V gene sequence: CDR1 MNHEY, CDR2 SVGAGI. The CDR3 is made up of 16 amino acids. The CDR3 reads CASSSSGTGGTDTQYF. CDR3 sequence (DNA): TGTGCCAGCAGTTCCAGCGGGACAGGGGGCACAGATACGCAGTATTTT.

The chain is built from TRBV28 and TRBJ1-5; D unclear. Germline assignment: CDR1 MDHEN and CDR2 SYDVKM. This CDR3 has 15 amino acids. Trimming removed 2 bases at V and 2 bases at J, with 10 bases between. The DNA of the CDR3 is TGTGCCAGCAGTTTAATGCTCTGGGGCAATCAGCCCCAGCATTTT. Its translation: CASSLMLWGNQPQHF.

This chain joins TRBV7-2 and TRBJ1-2, with TRBD1 matching over 8 bases. Germline V lookup: CDR1 SGHTA, CDR2 FQGNSA. The CDR3 runs to 15 residues. V lost 5 bases and J lost 7; bases outside the gene matches: 12. The CDR3 protein is CASSPGQGQEGGYTF. In DNA form, the CDR3 reads TGTGCCAGCAGCCCGGGCCAGGGACAGGAGGGTGGCTACACCTTC.

This sequence joins TRBV7-8 and TRBJ1-5; 10 bases are a match to TRBD1. V was clipped by 5 bases and J by 9 bases; unmatched bases: 13. CDR3 size: 16 residues. The V gene's germline CDR1 is SGHVS and CDR2 FQNEAQ. Here the CDR3 reads CASSPRQGASIWPQHF. In DNA form, the CDR3 reads TGTGCCAGCAGCCCAAGACAGGGGGCTTCAATTTGGCCCCAGCATTTT.

The CDR3 DNA reads as TGTGCCAGCAGGTTCGAGGAACGGGGCTACACCTTC. Protein: CASRFEERGYTF. V is TRBV6-6 and J is TRBJ1-2, with no clear D. This CDR3 is built from 12 residues. Germline V gene data show CDR1 as MNHNY and CDR2 as SVGAGI (reference sequence). Between the trimmed V and J ends, which lost 6 bases and 8 bases, there was a span of 13 bases.

The chain carries TRBV4-3 and TRBJ1-1; D perhaps matches TRBD1 (6 bases). The CDR3 runs to 19 residues. Germline V CDR1 and CDR2: LGHNA, YSLEER. V lost 0 bases and J 1 base, leaving 21 bases between the germline ends. CDR3: CASSQENGEESGQNTEAFF. In DNA form, the CDR3 reads TGCGCCAGCAGCCAAGAAAACGGAGAAGAATCGGGACAGAACACTGAAGCTTTCTTT.

This chain connects TRBV21-1 to TRBJ1-1. TRBV21-1 is recorded as a pseudogene. The CDR3 is 19 amino acids. Here the CDR3 DNA reads TGTGCCAGCAGCAAAGACGGAGGGAGCCTACCCCTAATGAACACTGAAGCTTTCTTT. This gives the protein CASSKDGGSLPLMNTEAFF.

The J gene is TRBJ1-1, the V gene TRBV7-6; 10 positions agree with TRBD1. V dropped 1 base and J dropped 5; count of bases not matched to a gene: 4. The CDR3 spans 15 residues. Looked up from germline, CDR1 is SGHVS and CDR2 is FNYEAQ. As DNA, the CDR3 is TGTGCCAGCAGCTTAGGAGACAGGGGGCCGACTGAAGCTTTCTTT. Its translation is CASSLGDRGPTEAFF.

The V gene is TRBV6-1, the J gene TRBJ2-7, with D possibly matching TRBD2 (6 bases). Per the germline V gene, CDR1 is MNHNS and CDR2 is SASEGT. The CDR3 runs 14 residues. V dropped 5 bases and J dropped 5 bases, with 16 bases sitting between them. The CDR3 protein is CASSRLKGRNEQYF. The CDR3 coding sequence is TGTGCCAGCAGTCGTTTAAAGGGGAGGAACGAGCAGTACTTC.

J is TRBJ2-4 and V is TRBV21-1; the D segment call TRBD2 is taken from the table without a DNA check. TRBV21-1 corresponds to a pseudogene. CDR3 length: 16 residues. In nucleotides, the CDR3 is TGTGCCACTCTGTATGAGGCCGGGGAGGCCAAAAACATTCAGTACTTC. The encoded protein is CATLYEAGEAKNIQYF.

The rearrangement joins TRBV4-2 to TRBJ2-3, with D maybe TRBD2 (6 bases). Deletions cut 3 bases from V and 0 bases from J, with 10 bases between. The length of the CDR3 is 15 residues. CDR1 and CDR2 from the germline V gene are LGHNA and YNFKEQ. The CDR3 DNA sequence: TGTGCCAGCAGCCAGGCTAGCGTGAGCACAGATACGCAGTATTTT. Translated, it gives CASSQASVSTDTQYF.

This chain connects TRBV28 to TRBJ2-2; no clear D gene. Germline loops: CDR1 MDHEN, CDR2 SYDVKM. CDR3 length: 15 residues. Trimming removed 5 bases from V and 1 base from J, with 11 bases in between. CDR3 DNA sequence: TGTGCCAGCAGTCAGCTCGACAAGAACACCGGGGAGCTGTTTTTT. This encodes CASSQLDKNTGELFF.

The chain has TRBV11-2 and TRBJ2-3; TRBD2 aligns across 13 bases. The CDR3 runs 18 residues. V shed 5 bases, J shed 9 bases, and the junction held 17 bases outside the gene matches. Looked up from germline, CDR1 is SGHAT and CDR2 is FQNNGV. The CDR3 loop reads CASSPVGTSGAGGVTQYF. The CDR3 DNA reads as TGTGCCAGCAGCCCAGTCGGGACTAGCGGGGCGGGTGGGGTGACGCAGTATTTT. The whole variable domain, filled in from reference TRBV11-2 and TRBJ2-3, reads EAGVAQSPRYKIIEKRQSVAFWCNPISGHATLYWYQQILGQGPKLLIQFQNNGVVDDSQLPKDRFSAERLKGVDSTLKIQPAKLEDSAVYLCASSPVGTSGAGGVTQYFGPGTRLTVL.

The rearrangement links TRBV23-1 to TRBJ2-3, with TRBD2 matching 9 bases. TRBV23-1 is filed as an ORF, its function uncertain. V shed 2 bases and J 6 bases; nucleotides not matched to a gene: 12. CDR3 length equals 17 residues. The CDR3 reads CASSQESAGGVVDTQYF. The DNA for the CDR3 is TGCGCCAGCAGTCAAGAATCCGCGGGGGGGGTTGTTGATACGCAGTATTTT.

The rearrangement joins TRBV5-1 to TRBJ2-7, with D perhaps matching TRBD1 or TRBD2 (5 bases each). CDR1 is SGHRS, CDR2 YFSETQ, per germline. CDR3 length equals 11 residues. Trimming cost V 4 bases and J 3 bases, with 5 bases left between them. CDR3 nucleotides: TGCGCCAGCAGCGGGGGCTACGAGCAGTACTTC. Its translation: CASSGGYEQYF. Together with reference TRBV5-1 and TRBJ2-7, the CDR3 gives the full variable domain: KAGVTQTPRYLIKTRGQQVTLSCSPISGHRSVSWYQQTPGQGLQFLFEYFSETQRNKGNFPGRFSGRQFSNSRSEMNVSTLELGDSALYLCASSGGYEQYFGPGTRLTVT.

Of note for this clone: The same CDR3 also results from other DNA sequences found in this sample. The chain joins TRBV20-1 to TRBJ2-3; D unresolved. Trimming removed 3 bases at V and 5 bases at J, with 3 bases between. Germline V CDR1 and CDR2: DFQATT, SNEGSKA (reference sequence). The CDR3 length is 10 residues. The CDR3 sequence is CSARGDTQYF. As DNA, the CDR3 is TGCAGTGCTAGGGGAGATACGCAGTATTTT.

The chain recombines TRBV11-3 with TRBJ2-7, with 10 nucleotides matching TRBD2. V trimming: 5 bases; J trimming: 5 bases; junction bases outside the gene matches: 9. Germline V gene data show CDR1 as SGHNT and CDR2 as YENEEA. This CDR3 spans 15 amino acids. This CDR3 is CASSPSGGAFHEQYF. Written as DNA, the CDR3 is TGTGCCAGCAGCCCGAGCGGGGGGGCGTTCCACGAGCAGTACTTC.

This chain links TRBV28 with TRBJ2-7; 10 positions match TRBD2. Losses at the gene ends were 5 bases for V and 5 bases for J; bases not matched to a gene: 12. The CDR3 length is 16 residues. The germline V gene encodes CDR1 MDHEN and CDR2 SYDVKM. CDR3 nucleotides: TGTGCCAGCAGTCCCCAGACCGGGACTAGCGTCGACGAGCAGTACTTC. Amino acids: CASSPQTGTSVDEQYF. The whole variable domain, remainder taken from reference TRBV28 and TRBJ2-7, is DVKVTQSSRYLVKRTGEKVFLECVQDMDHENMFWYRQDPGLGLRLIYFSYDVKMKEKGDIPEGYSVSREKKERFSLILESASTNQTSMYLCASSPQTGTSVDEQYFGPGTRLTVT.

The chain is built from TRBV5-5 and TRBJ1-4, with 8 nucleotides matching TRBD1. V lost 4 bases to trimming and J lost 8 bases; unmatched junction nucleotides: 1. This CDR3 is 12 amino acids long. Germline CDR1 SGHKS, CDR2 YYEKEE (reference sequence). The CDR3 sequence is CASSPGGEKLFF. In DNA form, the CDR3 reads TGTGCCAGCAGCCCAGGGGGCGAAAAACTGTTTTTT.

The CDR3: CASSLDRGVSYEQYF. The CDR3 DNA is TGCGCCAGCAGCTTGGACAGGGGGGTCTCCTACGAGCAGTACTTC. The V call is TRBV5-1, the J call TRBJ2-7; 8 nucleotides agree with TRBD1. V shed 0 bases and J 0 bases; nucleotides not matched to a gene: 2. The CDR3 has 15 residues. Germline values: CDR1 SGHRS, CDR2 YFSETQ.

The V call is TRBV14, the J call TRBJ2-7, with D unresolved. CDR1 is SGHDN and CDR2 is FVKESK in the germline V gene. V was clipped by 1 base and J by 0 bases, with 10 bases between them. This CDR3 spans 15 amino acids. DNA for the CDR3: TGTGCCAGCAGCCAAGGGGTACAGCCCTCCTACGAGCAGTACTTC. It translates to CASSQGVQPSYEQYF.

The chain employs TRBV29-1 and TRBJ2-3, with 7 bases lining up with TRBD1. The CDR3 spans 12 residues. V gave up 5 bases and J gave up 5 bases; unmatched junction bases: 4. Germline CDR1 SQVTM, CDR2 ANQGSEA. The CDR3 sequence: CSVRQGEDTQYF. The DNA for the CDR3 is TGCAGCGTTCGACAGGGAGAAGATACGCAGTATTTT.

V is TRBV23-1 and J is TRBJ2-5; possibly TRBD1 for D (6 bases). TRBV23-1 carries the ORF label, with uncertain function. The CDR3 runs to 14 residues. The V end lost 4 bases, the J end lost 3 bases, and 12 bases lay between the germline ends. The CDR3 DNA sequence: TGCGCCAGCAGTCCCTCCGGACAGAAAGAGACCCAGTACTTC. Its translation: CASSPSGQKETQYF.

The J gene is TRBJ2-7, the V gene TRBV7-6, with 10 bases identical to TRBD2. The CDR3 consists of 16 residues. The germline gives CDR1 SGHVS, CDR2 FNYEAQ. V trimming: 1 base; J trimming: 3 bases; junction bases outside the gene matches: 6. The CDR3 DNA reads as TGTGCCAGCAGCTTAGGCGCGGCTAGCGGGGGCTACGAGCAGTACTTC. Residues: CASSLGAASGGYEQYF.